This T cell receptor (beta chain) was documented in a study of shared clonotypes between healthy human individuals. Study results and limitations: When compared with the clonotypes that were shared by all four sorted-subset donors, the non-shared clonotypes turned out to have lower generation probabilities. Sampling covered blood only; tissue repertoires likely differ.

Every immunoSEQ plate was one replicate of a subset's evenly spread DNA. The protocol was immunoSEQ multiplex PCR, while the TCRdb copy is restricted to in-frame clones and leaves out a portion. The sample shows fewer than 800,000 clones, approximately 90% of them seen only once. Naivety among CD8 cells was defined by CD45RO negativity and positive CCR7 selection, thereby excluding terminally differentiated effector memory CD45RA+ cells. Points on this clone: Its antigen is still unknown.

This clonotype was sampled from a man aged 25 to 40 in good health. The specimen sequenced was naive CD8+ T cells sorted from blood.

The CDR3 sequence: CASSLGLAGVREQFF. The CDR3 region has the DNA TGTGCCAGCAGCCTCGGACTAGCGGGAGTTAGAGAGCAGTTCTTC. This chain connects TRBV13 to TRBJ2-1, with 13 bases matching TRBD2. The germline CDR1 and CDR2 sequences are PRHDT and FYEKMQ (reference sequence). The CDR3 is 15 amino acids. The V gene end was trimmed by 5 bases and the J gene end by 10 bases; junction bases not matched to a gene: 8.